Detailed here is one T cell receptor beta chain. Its antigen is not known. The PCR employed 60 Vbeta primers together with 13 Jbeta primers. Clones were sequenced by immunoSEQ multiplex PCR, and TCRdb holds only the in-frame ones, with some missing. Altogether 210,000 or so clones are present, 87% being singletons, with the ten largest covering 1% to 1.5%. This sample was taken from a study of cytomegalovirus exposure and HLA in healthy donors. General study results and limits: As confirmed in vitro, a few CMV-associated chains were specific for CMV antigens.

Germline V lookup: CDR1 LNHDA, CDR2 SQIVND (reference sequence). Trimming cost V 3 bases and J 3 bases, with 14 bases left between them. This CDR3 region has 15 residues. Sequences were obtained from PBMCs. This chain links TRBV19 with TRBJ2-5; D possibly corresponds to TRBD1 (6 bases). The receptor's source is a man aged 25 to 40 in good health and CMV-seronegative. The CDR3 nucleotides read TGTGCCAGTAGTATCCGGGACACGGGAAAAGAGACCCAGTACTTC. Amino acid sequence: CASSIRDTGKETQYF.